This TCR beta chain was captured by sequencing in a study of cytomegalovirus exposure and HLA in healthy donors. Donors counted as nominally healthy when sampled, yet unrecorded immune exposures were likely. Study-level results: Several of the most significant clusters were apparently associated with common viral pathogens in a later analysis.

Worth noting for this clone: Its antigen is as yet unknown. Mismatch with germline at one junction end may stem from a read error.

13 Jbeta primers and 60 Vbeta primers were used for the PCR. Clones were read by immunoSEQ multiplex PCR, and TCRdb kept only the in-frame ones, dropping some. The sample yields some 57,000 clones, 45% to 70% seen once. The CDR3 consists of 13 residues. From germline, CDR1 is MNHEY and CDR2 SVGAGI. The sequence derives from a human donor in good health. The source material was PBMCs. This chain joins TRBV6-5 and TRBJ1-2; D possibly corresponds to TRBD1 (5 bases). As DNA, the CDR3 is TGTGCCAGCACCCCCGGGGGGAGGAGTGGCTACCCCTTC. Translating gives CASTPGGRSGYPF.